One and the same sample provided the 32 T cell receptor beta chains below, sequenced in a study of CD8 T cells in ankylosing spondylitis. Study-level findings and limits: Apparently characteristic of ankylosing spondylitis blood was a TCR beta motif (about 8 highly homologous variants).

These receptors' antigens are unknown. Each CDR3 protein gets one entry after TCRdb re-called the 5' RACE reads with MiXCR. In the table there are a few hundred thousand distinct CDR3 sequences, 15% to 20% of which are singletons. Sequencing input: blood, either unsorted or a sorted T cell fraction (not recorded which). Receptors were obtained from a male donor with ankylosing spondylitis.

This clonotype has just a few counts. The genes are TRBV7-9 and TRBJ2-3, with a tentative D call TRBD2 (6 bases). This CDR3 is 15 amino acids long. Germline loops: CDR1 SEHNR, CDR2 FQNEAQ (reference sequence). V shed 4 bases and J shed 4 bases, with 15 bases lying between them. CDR3 loop: CASSSFSGVSDTQYF. CDR3 in DNA: TGTGCCAGCAGCTCCTTTTCGGGAGTCTCAGATACGCAGTATTTT.

This clonotype has at least ten counts. This chain uses TRBV7-2 with TRBJ1-5; D is uncertain. The length of the CDR3 is 13 residues. V was pared by 1 base and J by 8 bases, with 9 bases between. Germline V gene sequence: CDR1 SGHTA, CDR2 FQGNSA. The CDR3 bases are TGTGCCAGCAGCTTAGAGCGGGAAAAGCCCCAGCATTTT. Translation gives CASSLEREKPQHF.

The sample holds a few counts of this clonotype. V and J are TRBV20-1 and TRBJ1-1; perhaps TRBD1 as D (6 bases). This CDR3 is 15 amino acids long. Germline CDR1 DFQATT, CDR2 SNEGSKA (reference sequence). V lost 3 bases and J lost 4, with 18 bases in between. The CDR3 DNA reads as TGCAGTGCTAGTGATAAGAACAGGGCTACCACTGAAGCTTTCTTT. Amino acids: CSASDKNRATTEAFF.

Turning to this clonotype: This may be a read error: a much more frequent sequence differs by one nucleotide. The conserved phenylalanine or tryptophan normally closing the CDR3 is absent here, so this likely arose from a read error. The CDR3 sequence is CSARLTGQLPQYL. The DNA for the CDR3 is TGCAGTGCTAGACTCACGGGACAGCTCCCGCAGTATTTG. The V gene is TRBV20-1, the J gene TRBJ2-3; 7 bases are shared with TRBD1. Trimming cost V 2 bases and J 10 bases; bases outside gene matches: 9. The CDR3 runs to 13 residues. Germline CDR1 and CDR2: DFQATT and SNEGSKA (reference sequence).

This clonotype was counted between two and nine times. This chain uses TRBV6-1 with TRBJ1-2; TRBD1 matches 8 bases. J lost 7 bases, V lost 5 bases, and 12 bases had no gene match. The CDR3 is 15 amino acids. Germline V gene sequence: CDR1 MNHNS, CDR2 SASEGT. CDR3 amino acids: CASSPPPPGGFGYTF. The CDR3 DNA reads as TGTGCCAGCAGTCCCCCCCCACCAGGGGGCTTTGGCTACACCTTC.

The gene calls are TRBV24-1 and TRBJ2-1; TRBD2 is a possible D gene (5 bases). Germline V gene sequence: CDR1 KGHDR, CDR2 SFDVKD. Trimming removed 3 bases from V and 6 bases from J, with 11 bases in between. The CDR3 spans 14 residues. CDR3 sequence (DNA): TGTGCCACCAGTGATGGTCACGAGGGCAATGAGCAGTTCTTC. Protein sequence: CATSDGHEGNEQFF.

This clonotype appeared a few times. The chain has TRBV7-9 and TRBJ2-5; D ambiguous. The germline gives CDR1 SEHNR, CDR2 FQNEAQ (reference sequence). Trimming removed 1 base from V and 2 bases from J, with 11 bases in between. The CDR3 is 15 amino acids. The CDR3 sequence: CASSLVVTVQETQYF. CDR3 coding DNA: TGTGCCAGCAGCTTAGTCGTCACGGTACAAGAGACCCAGTACTTC.

The V and J genes are TRBV5-1 and TRBJ2-5; 10 nucleotides match TRBD2. The germline CDR1 and CDR2 sequences are SGHRS and YFSETQ. With V trimmed by 1 base and J by 2 bases, 5 bases remained unmatched. This CDR3 comprises 16 residues. CDR3 amino acids: CASSLSRTSGQETQYF. Here the CDR3 DNA reads TGCGCCAGCAGCTTGAGTAGGACTAGCGGACAAGAGACCCAGTACTTC.

The sample holds a few counts of this clonotype. This chain links TRBV5-1 with TRBJ1-1; D unclear. CDR3 size: 17 residues. V lost 4 bases to trimming and J lost 3 bases, with 22 bases between them. Germline V lookup: CDR1 SGHRS, CDR2 YFSETQ. The CDR3 coding sequence is TGCGCCAGCAGCCCACCGGCGGCAGGCCAATCGGACACTGAAGCTTTCTTT. Its protein is CASSPPAAGQSDTEAFF.

This clonotype was counted between two and nine times. The chain uses TRBV28 and TRBJ2-7; no definite D call. Germline V gene sequence: CDR1 MDHEN, CDR2 SYDVKM. This CDR3 contains 13 residues. Trimming removed 3 bases from V and 1 base from J, with 7 bases in between. The CDR3 protein is CASSFRNSYEQYF. CDR3 DNA sequence: TGTGCCAGCAGTTTCAGGAATTCCTACGAGCAGTACTTC.

This clonotype showed up many times. CDR3 residues: CASSLRVSGDNEQFF. CDR3 DNA: TGTGCCAGCAGCCTCAGAGTTAGTGGGGACAATGAGCAGTTCTTC. The chain recombines TRBV13 with TRBJ2-1; D unclear. The CDR3 has 15 amino acids. The V end lost 5 bases, the J end lost 5 bases, and 16 bases lay between the germline ends. Germline V gene sequence: CDR1 PRHDT, CDR2 FYEKMQ (reference sequence).

This clonotype was counted a single time. The chain is built from TRBV20-1 and TRBJ2-7; D remains ambiguous. Trimming cost V 6 bases and J 0 bases, with 18 bases left between them. This CDR3 comprises 15 residues. The germline gives CDR1 DFQATT, CDR2 SNEGSKA (reference sequence). CDR3 amino acids: CSALPGSWSSYEQYF. For the CDR3, the DNA is TGCAGTGCCCTACCCGGTTCCTGGAGCTCCTACGAGCAGTACTTC.

This chain links TRBV20-1 with TRBJ1-1; 7 positions match TRBD1. V trimming: 0 bases; J trimming: 0 bases; junction bases outside the gene matches: 4. Germline V CDR1 and CDR2: DFQATT, SNEGSKA (reference sequence). CDR3 length equals 15 residues. For the CDR3, the DNA is TGCAGTGCTAGAGATGGCACAGGGGTGAACACTGAAGCTTTCTTT. This sequence encodes CSARDGTGVNTEAFF.

The rearrangement links TRBV7-2 to TRBJ1-5; a possible D gene is TRBD1 (6 bases). The CDR3 has 16 residues. Germline CDR1 and CDR2: SGHTA and FQGNSA. V dropped 1 base and J dropped 1 base, with 11 bases sitting between them. The chain's CDR3 is CASSLGTVQSNQPQHF. The CDR3 region has the DNA TGTGCCAGCAGCTTAGGGACAGTCCAAAGCAATCAGCCCCAGCATTTT.

V gene TRBV15 combines with J gene TRBJ2-7, with D maybe TRBD2 (6 bases). V was shortened by 1 base and J by 2 bases, with 21 bases between the two germline ends. Germline lookup yields CDR1 LNHNV and CDR2 YYDKDF (reference sequence). This CDR3 contains 18 residues. As DNA, the CDR3 is TGTGCCACCAGCAGAGTCAGTTCCGGTAGCCGGGGGACCTACGAGCAGTACTTC. It specifies CATSRVSSGSRGTYEQYF. The full variable domain, completed using reference TRBV15 and TRBJ2-7, is DAMVIQNPRYQVTQFGKPVTLSCSQTLNHNVMYWYQQKSSQAPKLLFHYYDKDFNNEADTPDNFQSRRPNTSFCFLDIRSPGLGDTAMYLCATSRVSSGSRGTYEQYFGPGTRLTVT.

Here the CDR3 reads CSVEGAQPYEQYF. Here the CDR3 DNA reads TGCAGCGTTGAAGGGGCCCAGCCCTACGAGCAGTACTTC. The V gene is TRBV29-1, the J gene TRBJ2-7; no definite D call. Germline V gene data show CDR1 as SQVTM and CDR2 as ANQGSEA. This CDR3 has 13 amino acids. The V and J ends lost 1 base and 2 bases respectively, with 9 bases between them.

The chain joins TRBV6-1 to TRBJ2-1; unclear D gene. Germline V gives CDR1 MNHNS, CDR2 SASEGT. The length of the CDR3 is 12 residues. With 5 bases removed from V and 10 bases from J, the gap between germline ends came to 12 bases. The CDR3 sequence: CASSLRRGEQFF. The CDR3 region has the DNA TGTGCCAGCAGTCTACGGCGCGGAGAGCAGTTCTTC.

The rearrangement joins TRBV30 to TRBJ1-2; D not certain. CDR1 is GTSNPN, CDR2 SVGIG, per germline (reference sequence). The CDR3 runs 12 residues. Trimming left V 0 bases short and J 6 bases short, with 8 bases between. In DNA, the CDR3 is TGTGCCTGGAGTGTACGTGGGGATGGCTACACCTTC. Translated, it gives CAWSVRGDGYTF.

The sample holds many counts of this clonotype. The rearrangement joins TRBV18 to TRBJ2-1; D may be TRBD2 (6 bases). Per the germline V gene, CDR1 is KGHSH and CDR2 is LQKENI. Trimming removed 2 bases from V and 8 bases from J, with 10 bases in between. There are 13 residues in the CDR3. The CDR3: CASSPSREDEQFF. The CDR3 DNA reads as TGTGCCAGCTCACCATCCAGGGAGGATGAGCAGTTCTTC.

The rearrangement uses TRBV9 and TRBJ2-2, with TRBD2 matching over 7 bases. From germline, CDR1 is SGDLS and CDR2 YYNGEE. This CDR3 is 15 amino acids long. Trimming took 0 bases from V and 4 from J; bases not matched to a gene: 3. The CDR3 region has the DNA TGTGCCAGCAGCGTAGGGCGGGGGAGCACCGGGGAGCTGTTTTTT. Protein sequence: CASSVGRGSTGELFF.

The V and J genes are TRBV10-2 and TRBJ2-5; 8 nucleotides align to TRBD1. The CDR3 totals 13 residues. Germline V gene data show CDR1 as WSHSY and CDR2 as SAAADI. After removal of 5 bases from V and 4 bases from J, the junction contained 3 bases not matched to a gene. CDR3 region: CASSFTGGETQYF. CDR3 DNA sequence: TGCGCCAGCAGTTTTACAGGGGGAGAGACCCAGTACTTC.

The gene calls are TRBV5-1 and TRBJ2-2; 11 nucleotides line up with TRBD2. From germline, CDR1 is SGHRS and CDR2 YFSETQ. The CDR3 length is 17 residues. Trimming took 3 bases from V and 4 from J; bases not matched to a gene: 8. The CDR3 region has the DNA TGCGCCAGCAGCTGGGGGGGACTAGCGGCCTCCACCGGGGAGCTGTTTTTT. Protein product: CASSWGGLAASTGELFF. The full variable domain, with the rest looked up from reference TRBV5-1 and TRBJ2-2, is KAGVTQTPRYLIKTRGQQVTLSCSPISGHRSVSWYQQTPGQGLQFLFEYFSETQRNKGNFPGRFSGRQFSNSRSEMNVSTLELGDSALYLCASSWGGLAASTGELFFGEGSRLTVL.

The chain combines TRBV11-2 with TRBJ1-1; D gene unclear. Germline CDR1 SGHAT, CDR2 FQNNGV. V lost 5 bases to trimming and J lost 0 bases, with 7 bases between them. CDR3 length equals 13 residues. The CDR3 protein is CASSIRVNTEAFF. The DNA of the CDR3 is TGTGCCAGCAGCATACGAGTGAACACTGAAGCTTTCTTT.

In its sample, this clonotype was seen many times. The rearrangement joins TRBV2 to TRBJ2-2; TRBD2 matches 10 bases. Germline V CDR1 and CDR2: SNHLY, FYNNEI. This CDR3 is built from 16 residues. V dropped 5 bases and J dropped 0; count of bases not matched to a gene: 3. CDR3 sequence reads: CASSLAGATNTGELFF. The CDR3 DNA is TGTGCCAGCAGTCTAGCGGGGGCCACGAACACCGGGGAGCTGTTTTTT.

This clonotype was detected ten times or more. The chain carries TRBV9 and TRBJ2-2, with unresolved D. V dropped 0 bases and J dropped 6 bases, with 6 bases sitting between them. The CDR3 sequence is 13 residues long. Germline-derived CDR1 and CDR2 are SGDLS and YYNGEE. In DNA form, the CDR3 reads TGTGCCAGCAGCGTAGAGTTCGCCGGGGAGCTGTTTTTT. Protein product: CASSVEFAGELFF.

The chain is built from TRBV7-2 and TRBJ2-4; TRBD2 aligns across 8 bases. Germline V gene lookup returns CDR1 SGHTA and CDR2 FQGNSA. V shed 5 bases and J 3 bases; nucleotides not matched to a gene: 6. The CDR3 contains 15 residues. This CDR3 reads CASSLGGEGKNIQYF. The CDR3 DNA sequence: TGTGCCAGCAGCCTCGGGGGGGAAGGCAAAAACATTCAGTACTTC.

A few counts support this clonotype. The chain combines TRBV5-1 with TRBJ2-5, with TRBD1 identical over 9 bases. Germline trimming cut 4 bases from V and 5 bases from J; bases unmatched to any gene: 9. The CDR3 is 15 amino acids. The germline V gene encodes CDR1 SGHRS and CDR2 YFSETQ. CDR3 loop: CASSKGTGSGETQYF. The CDR3 coding sequence is TGCGCCAGCAGCAAGGGGACAGGGAGCGGTGAGACCCAGTACTTC.

This clonotype was detected a few times. The chain carries TRBV20-1 and TRBJ2-5; TRBD1 matches 9 bases. This CDR3 has 16 residues. Trimming removed 1 base from V and 4 bases from J; junction bases left unmatched: 10. Looked up from germline, CDR1 is DFQATT and CDR2 is SNEGSKA (reference sequence). The chain's CDR3 is CSARVVGGTGRETQYF. The CDR3 DNA is TGCAGTGCTAGAGTGGTGGGAGGGACAGGGCGAGAGACCCAGTACTTC.

This clonotype was found many times. This chain connects TRBV18 to TRBJ2-3; no reliable D call. This CDR3 contains 12 residues. Germline V gives CDR1 KGHSH, CDR2 LQKENI. V was shortened by 3 bases and J by 3 bases, with 4 bases between the two germline ends. In DNA form, the CDR3 reads TGTGCCAGCTCACCGCAGACAGATACGCAGTATTTT. It is translated as CASSPQTDTQYF.

This clonotype was counted many times. This chain connects TRBV28 to TRBJ2-1; 7 bases agree with TRBD2. Germline V gives CDR1 MDHEN, CDR2 SYDVKM. Germline trimming cut 7 bases from V and 1 base from J; bases unmatched to any gene: 4. CDR3 length: 14 amino acids. The CDR3 DNA follows: TGTGCCAGCACCCCCGGGGGGTCCTACAATGAGCAGTTCTTC. This translates into CASTPGGSYNEQFF. Together with reference TRBV28 and TRBJ2-1, the CDR3 gives the full variable domain: DVKVTQSSRYLVKRTGEKVFLECVQDMDHENMFWYRQDPGLGLRLIYFSYDVKMKEKGDIPEGYSVSREKKERFSLILESASTNQTSMYLCASTPGGSYNEQFFGPGTRLTVL.

The CDR3 loop is CSATGGVEQFF. Written as DNA, the CDR3 is TGCAGTGCCACCGGCGGCGTTGAGCAGTTCTTC. The chain combines TRBV20-1 with TRBJ2-1; the D is unclear. Trimming pared 6 bases from V and 9 bases from J, leaving 12 bases between. Germline CDR1 is DFQATT and CDR2 is SNEGSKA (reference sequence). This CDR3 region has 11 residues.

This clonotype was observed a few times. The chain is built from TRBV18 and TRBJ2-7; 11 positions agree with TRBD2. The CDR3 is 15 amino acids. Per the germline V gene, CDR1 is KGHSH and CDR2 is LQKENI. V trimming: 8 bases; J trimming: 3 bases; junction bases outside the gene matches: 9. In DNA, the CDR3 is TGTGCCAGCCTAAACCCCGGGACTAGCGGCTACGAGCAGTACTTC. As protein: CASLNPGTSGYEQYF.